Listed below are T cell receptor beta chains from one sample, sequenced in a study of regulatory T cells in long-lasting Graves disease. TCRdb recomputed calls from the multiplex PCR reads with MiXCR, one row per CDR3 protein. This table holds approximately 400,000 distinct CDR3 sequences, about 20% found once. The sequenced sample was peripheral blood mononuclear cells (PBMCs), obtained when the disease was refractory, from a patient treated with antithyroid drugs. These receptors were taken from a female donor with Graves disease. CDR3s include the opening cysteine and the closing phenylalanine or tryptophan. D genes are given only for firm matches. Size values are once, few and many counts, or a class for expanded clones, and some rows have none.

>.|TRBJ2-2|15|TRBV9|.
TGTGCCAGCAGCGTAGCGACTGAACCAACCGGGGAGCTGTTTTTT
CASSVATEPTGELFF
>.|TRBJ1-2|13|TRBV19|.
TGTGCCAGTAGTACCACCCTAGCCCATGGCTACACCTTC
CASSTTLAHGYTF
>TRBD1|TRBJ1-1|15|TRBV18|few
TGTGCCAGCTCAAGACAGGGGGCTCTGAACACTGAAGCTTTCTTT
CASSRQGALNTEAFF
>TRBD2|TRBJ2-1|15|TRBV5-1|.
TGCGCCAGCAGCTTGGTCGGGGGGAGCCACAATGAGCAGTTCTTC
CASSLVGGSHNEQFF
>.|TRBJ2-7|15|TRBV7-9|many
TGTGCCAGCAGCTACGCGAGGAGTTCGGACTACGAGCAGTACTTC
CASSYARSSDYEQYF
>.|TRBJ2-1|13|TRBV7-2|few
TGTGCCAGCAGCCTAACCCAGTACAATGAGCAGTTCTTC
CASSLTQYNEQFF
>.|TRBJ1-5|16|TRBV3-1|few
TGTGCCAGCAGCCAAGATGCGAAGGTTAGCAATCAGCCCCAGCATTTT
CASSQDAKVSNQPQHF
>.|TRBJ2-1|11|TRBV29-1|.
TGCAGCGTTGGAGGGGATAATGAGCAGTTCTTC
CSVGGDNEQFF
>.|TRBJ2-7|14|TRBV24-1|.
TGTGCCACCAGTGATGGACAGAGCTCCTACGAGCAGTACTTC
CATSDGQSSYEQYF
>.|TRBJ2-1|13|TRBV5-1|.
TGCGCCAGCAGCTTGTGGGGTGCGCATGAGCAGTTCTTC
CASSLWGAHEQFF
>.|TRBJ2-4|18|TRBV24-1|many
TGTGCCACCAGTGATTCAAATCCGACAGGAGGAACCAAAAACATTCAGTACTTC
CATSDSNPTGGTKNIQYF
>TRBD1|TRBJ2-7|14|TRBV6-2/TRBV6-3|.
TGTGCCAGCACTGCGACAGGGGGCGATTACGAGCAGTACTTC
CASTATGGDYEQYF
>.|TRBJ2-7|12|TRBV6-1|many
TGTGCCACCGAGGACGGAGACTACGAGCAGTACTTC
CATEDGDYEQYF
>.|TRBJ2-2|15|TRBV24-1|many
TGTGCCACCAGTGATTCGCAGAGCTACACCGGGGAGCTGTTTTTT
CATSDSQSYTGELFF
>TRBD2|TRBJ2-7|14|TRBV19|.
TGTGCCAGTACTCCCGGGCGGGGGATCTACGAGCAGTACTTC
CASTPGRGIYEQYF
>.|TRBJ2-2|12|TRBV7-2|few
TGTGCCAGCAGCTCCGGGCCTAGGGATCTGTTTTTT
CASSSGPRDLFF
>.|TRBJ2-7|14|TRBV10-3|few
TGTGCCATCAGGGATACAGGGTACTCCTACGAGCAGTACTTC
CAIRDTGYSYEQYF
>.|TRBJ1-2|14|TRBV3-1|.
TGTGCCAGCAGCCAAGATCCGGGAGGGCCGGGCTACACCTTC
CASSQDPGGPGYTF
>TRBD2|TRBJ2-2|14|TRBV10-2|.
TGCGCCAGTGGGCTAGCGGGATACACCGGGGAGCTGTTTTTT
CASGLAGYTGELFF
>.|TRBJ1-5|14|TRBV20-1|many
TGCAGTGCTTCACCCGGGACATCCACTCAGCCCCAGCATTTT
CSASPGTSTQPQHF